This TCR beta chain was observed in a study of Tregs in tolerant kidney transplant recipients. General observations from the study: Activated donor B cell expansion appeared to reveal the most relevant donor-specific TCRbeta repertoire. Biological reproducibility was not directly addressed, but technical replication error appeared minimal.

This table comes from immunoSEQ multiplex PCR, and its TCRdb copy is limited to in-frame clones, with some not included. The sample holds some 250,000 clones, 80% to 85% seen once. CDR3 size: 13 residues. The germline gives CDR1 SGHTA, CDR2 FQGNSA. The germline V and J ends were trimmed by 5 bases and 2 bases, with 9 bases remaining between them. As for this clone: Its antigen is as yet unknown.

This chain uses TRBV7-2 with TRBJ1-2; tentatively, D is TRBD1 (5 bases). This receptor was obtained from a human donor in good health. Sequenced material: CD4+ T cells from blood. The CDR3 DNA sequence: TGTGCCAGCAGCCGACAGAGAAACTATGGCTACACCTTC. This translates into CASSRQRNYGYTF.